This T cell receptor (beta chain) is drawn from a study of cytomegalovirus exposure and HLA in healthy donors. The CDR3 length is 14 residues. Germline V gene lookup returns CDR1 SGHNT and CDR2 YYREEE (reference sequence). In the PCR, 60 Vbeta and 13 Jbeta primers were used. Generated by immunoSEQ multiplex PCR, the TCRdb table keeps only in-frame clones and is missing some. The sample holds roughly 230,000 clones, 92% seen once. The material sequenced was PBMCs. The chain recombines TRBV5-4 with TRBJ2-5, with 8 bases aligning to TRBD1. The tail of the sequence fits TRBJ2-7 better, so the J call may be wrong. This receptor was obtained from a girl aged 2 to 10 in good health and CMV-seronegative. The CDR3 protein is CASSESGGHPEQYF. The CDR3 nucleotides read TGTGCCAGCAGCGAGTCAGGGGGCCATCCCGAGCAGTACTTC.